This T cell receptor beta chain was found in a study of T cell responses to AZD1222 COVID-19 vaccine. The study's findings and limits: Nearly half of unique spike-specific TCRs reportedly avoided B.1.351 and B.1.1.7 mutated regions. Baseline serology detected seropositivity in only six AZD1222 recipients. The sample set comprised mostly white British donors with more females, and clonal diversity was possibly underestimated.

The CDR3 sequence is 12 residues long. V gave up 5 bases and J gave up 2 bases, with 7 bases separating them. Germline V gene lookup returns CDR1 LGHNT and CDR2 FRNRAP. Details on this clone: Antigen: not known.

TCRdb's table, derived via immunoSEQ multiplex PCR, lists solely in-frame clones and lacks some. The sample yields some 120,000 clones, just over 85% seen once. The gene calls are TRBV12-5 and TRBJ2-7; no definite D call. Specimen: peripheral blood, collected on day 0 of MenACWY control vaccination. This receptor was obtained from an adult in good health. CDR3 DNA sequence: TGTGCTAGTGGTACTCACCCCTACGAGCAGTACTTC. It specifies CASGTHPYEQYF.